This T cell receptor (beta chain) came from a study of T cell changes during pregnancy in multiple sclerosis. Per the germline V gene, CDR1 is MNHEY and CDR2 is SMNVEV (reference sequence). Trimming took 0 bases from V and 7 from J; bases not matched to a gene: 4. The CDR3 has 15 residues. Sequenced by immunoSEQ multiplex PCR; TCRdb stores in-frame clones only, minus some. The sample shows tens of thousands of clones, roughly nine tenths of them seen only once. The material sequenced was CD8+ T cells from peripheral blood mononuclear cells, taken before pregnancy. The receptor's source is a female donor with multiple sclerosis, enrolled in a pregnancy study. V is TRBV27 and J is TRBJ2-3; 10 bases match TRBD2. CDR3 DNA: TGTGCCAGCAGTTTATCTAGCGGGGGGATTTATACGCAGTATTTT. It encodes CASSLSSGGIYTQYF.